This T cell receptor beta chain was captured in a study of T cells in women clearing cervical HPV infection. For the study at large: Cases' blood sampling followed lesion detection by median about 150 days (90 to 200). Overall study findings and caveats: CIN3+ cases had significantly higher TCR richness than controls; evenness did not differ.

Average input was about 1.2 ug genomic DNA for immunoSEQ TCR beta CDR3 amplification. Sequencing used immunoSEQ multiplex PCR; TCRdb keeps in-frame clones, though not all of them. This sample's table reports 29,000 or so clones. All participants had a single incident cervical HPV16 infection, and prevalent HPV16 infections were excluded. As regards this clone: The antigen is not known. With the read ending 3 residues before the CDR3 end, the germline J gene is used to fill in that end.

This CDR3 spans 16 amino acids. The germline CDR1 and CDR2 sequences are KGHSH and LQKENI. The specimen was blood buffy coat. The sequence was obtained from a woman between 18 and 75 years old with a cervical HPV16 infection that either progressed to CIN3+ or cleared (not recorded which). J is TRBJ2-3 and V is TRBV18; 12 nucleotides match TRBD1. CDR3 sequence reads: CASSPSSGTGGEPQYF. The DNA read from the CDR3 is TGTGCCAGCTCACCGAGTTCCGGGACAGGGGGCGAACCG.